This T cell receptor beta chain was sequenced during a study of beta chain features in type 1 diabetes. Expressed TCRB transcripts were sequenced, since all the RNA that had been isolated was reverse transcribed. Assay: immunoSEQ multiplex PCR; the TCRdb copy retains only in-frame clones and omits some. The repertoire consists of about 370,000 clones, with 9.6% occurring once and the leading ten covering 0.6%. Concerning this clone itself: Its antigen is unknown.

Findings of the study overall: Type 1 diabetes patients had moderately but significantly shorter TCRB CDR3s in all four CD4+ subsets.

The CDR3 is 15 residues long. The germline V gene encodes CDR1 SGHNT and CDR2 YYREEE (reference sequence). The V and J ends lost 0 bases and 4 bases, in that order; junction bases with no gene match: 0. The clonotype was recovered from a man aged 30 to 45 with type 1 diabetes. The chain has TRBV5-4 and TRBJ2-1, with TRBD2 matching 11 bases. The specimen sequenced was central memory CD4+ T cells from blood. This CDR3 is CASSLGLAGYNEQFF. The CDR3 bases are TGTGCCAGCAGCTTGGGACTAGCGGGGTACAATGAGCAGTTCTTC.